The 8 T cell receptor beta chains below come from one sample, sequenced in a study of T cells in Graves' hyperthyroidism and ophthalmopathy. RNA transcripts were the template for amplifying TCR beta CDR3 regions. RT-PCR in the first round (using the HTBI primer set) targeted the TCR CDR3. MiXCR, run by TCRdb on the multiplex PCR reads, gives a single entry per CDR3 protein. The sample contains 700,000 or so distinct CDR3 sequences, 16% of which appear only once. The sequencing sample was made of blood. These receptors were collected from a man aged 18-30 years with Graves' hyperthyroidism.

There are many counts of this clonotype. This chain uses TRBV18 with TRBJ2-5, with D perhaps matching TRBD1 or TRBD2 (5 bases each). The V gene lost 1 base and the J gene lost 5 bases, with 20 bases spanning the gap. The CDR3 totals 17 residues. The germline gives CDR1 KGHSH, CDR2 LQKENI. The CDR3 is CASSPRQLTGPLETQYF. CDR3 DNA sequence: TGTGCCAGCTCACCACGGCAACTCACGGGACCGCTTGAGACCCAGTACTTC.

The chain employs TRBV6-1 and TRBJ1-5; D may be TRBD1 (5 bases). Looked up from germline, CDR1 is MNHNS and CDR2 is SASEGT. V lost 6 bases, J lost 6 bases, and 12 bases lay in between. CDR3 length: 13 amino acids. CDR3 loop: CASREGSSQPQHF. CDR3 in DNA: TGTGCCAGCAGGGAGGGGAGTAGTCAGCCCCAGCATTTT.

The chain recombines TRBV12-3 or TRBV12-4 with TRBJ1-4, with 9 bases identical to TRBD1. The CDR3 runs to 21 residues. Germline trimming cut 6 bases from V and 6 bases from J; bases unmatched to any gene: 26. CDR3 amino acids: CASRLSPLKTGGGSQYEKLFF. The CDR3 DNA reads as TGTGCCAGCAGACTCTCTCCCCTGAAAACAGGGGGCGGGTCACAGTATGAAAAACTGTTTTTT.

The chain employs TRBV28 and TRBJ1-2; tentative D call: TRBD1 (6 bases). The CDR3 consists of 15 residues. The germline V gene encodes CDR1 MDHEN and CDR2 SYDVKM. The V end was cut by 6 bases, the J end by 8 bases, with 22 bases between. The CDR3 loop is CASRTVQGRVVGYTF. DNA of the CDR3: TGTGCCAGCAGGACGGTGCAGGGGCGTGTTGTAGGCTACACCTTC.

This clonotype was observed a few times. The V gene is TRBV28, the J gene TRBJ1-5; TRBD1 matches at 10 bases. Germline CDR1 is MDHEN and CDR2 is SYDVKM. The CDR3 is 17 residues long. V shed 7 bases and J 0 bases; nucleotides not matched to a gene: 9. The CDR3 loop reads CASTGQGGQYSNQPQHF. The DNA of the CDR3 is TGTGCCAGCACCGGACAGGGGGGCCAGTATAGCAATCAGCCCCAGCATTTT.

This clonotype was recorded at least ten times. The chain combines TRBV12-3 or TRBV12-4 with TRBJ1-5; TRBD1 agrees at 11 bases. V lost 5 bases to trimming and J lost 10 bases; unmatched junction nucleotides: 13. CDR3 length: 16 amino acids. The DNA of the CDR3 is TGTGCCAGCAGTCCAGGACAGGGGGCGATCGGTAGACCCCAGCATTTT. Protein sequence: CASSPGQGAIGRPQHF.

This clonotype was seen repeatedly, ten times or more. The rearrangement joins TRBV7-2 to TRBJ2-3; 12 nucleotides line up with TRBD2. The CDR3 consists of 17 residues. The V and J ends lost 5 bases and 3 bases, in that order; junction bases with no gene match: 9. CDR1 and CDR2 from the germline V gene are SGHTA and FQGNSA. CDR3 loop: CASSDRLAGAQTDTQYF. CDR3 coding DNA: TGTGCCAGCAGCGACCGACTAGCGGGAGCTCAGACAGATACGCAGTATTTT.

This chain links TRBV4-3 with TRBJ1-5; perhaps TRBD1 as D (5 bases). CDR1 and CDR2 (germline): LGHNA, YSLEER. The CDR3 contains 14 residues. V gave up 0 bases and J gave up 5 bases, with 8 bases separating them. The CDR3 protein is CASSQETGYQPQHF. CDR3 in DNA: TGCGCCAGCAGCCAAGAAACAGGTTATCAGCCCCAGCATTTT.